This TCR beta chain was captured by sequencing in a study of blood T cell repertoires in COVID-19 (dated by TCRdb to between 2020 and 2021). Background for the entire study: Samples covering the acute and convalescent phases of COVID-19 were provided by collaborators in the United States, Italy and Spain. Subjects who had been exposed to COVID-19, were actively infected with it, or had recovered from it provided the deeply sampled blood TCRbeta repertoires that made up the dataset. The samples were drawn from the first 160 participants of the ongoing ImmuneRACE study and from under 1,500 subjects provided by 6 global collaborators. The prospective study material was composed of cDNA or gDNA derived from T cells, B-cell-depleted T cells, or PBMCs. Where available, HLA class I and class II types were taken from metadata supplied by the sample provider and were not determined by assay-based typing. A freely available public database, intended as a resource for researchers studying the immune response to SARS-CoV-2, is where the repertoires were released. A de-identified subject ID, COVID-19 status, age in years and sex were almost always included in the sample metadata.

Collaborating institutions collected whole blood in K2EDTA tubes following their own protocols. Collaborator samples were shipped for TCRbeta analysis as frozen whole blood, isolated PBMCs, or DNA extracted from either sample type. From the cysteine up to the phenylalanine, the CDR3 has a length of 12 residues. Just CDR3 DNA is preserved here, 36 bases in frame from base 1. The CDR1 and CDR2 encoded by the germline V gene are MNHEY and SVGAGI. V trim: 10 bases; J trim: 4 bases; unmatched bases: 6. TCRbeta CDR3 regions were amplified from genomic DNA by means of the immunoSEQ Assay, a bias-controlled multiplex PCR. In the source study's methods: Within the assay, amplification of reference gene primers was used to estimate how many nucleated cells each sample contained. To quantify the absolute abundance of each unique TCRbeta CDR3 rearrangement, sequence reads were collapsed and filtered. For each sample, productive Simpson clonality was calculated as the square root of Simpson's diversity index over productive rearrangements. TCRdb's version of the immuneACCESS table is confined to in-frame rearrangements and falls short of the full clone set. An unresolved V gene accounts for under half of the shortfall where checked; the remainder is of unknown origin. V, J and clone size were drawn from that table, and D and trimming were deduced from the DNA. This sample lists 100,000 to 150,000 clones; about 80% were detected once. The top ten clonotypes cover around 25% of the sample.

On the study overall, not on this receptor specifically: How much clinical and demographic metadata was included differed by source and by participant, and the metadata was provided uncurated.

In the case of this clone: The target of this receptor is not known. No much larger clone is present one base from it, and per-base qualities are unavailable.

This sequence uses TRBV6-5 and TRBJ1-2; the junction holds 7 bases that match TRBD1. Sequencing input: peripheral blood. This clonotype was sampled from a human donor in a cohort sampled during active COVID-19. The DNA sequence is as follows: TGTGCCATCTTCAGGGGGTTCTATGGCTACACCTTC. This translates into CAIFRGFYGYTF.